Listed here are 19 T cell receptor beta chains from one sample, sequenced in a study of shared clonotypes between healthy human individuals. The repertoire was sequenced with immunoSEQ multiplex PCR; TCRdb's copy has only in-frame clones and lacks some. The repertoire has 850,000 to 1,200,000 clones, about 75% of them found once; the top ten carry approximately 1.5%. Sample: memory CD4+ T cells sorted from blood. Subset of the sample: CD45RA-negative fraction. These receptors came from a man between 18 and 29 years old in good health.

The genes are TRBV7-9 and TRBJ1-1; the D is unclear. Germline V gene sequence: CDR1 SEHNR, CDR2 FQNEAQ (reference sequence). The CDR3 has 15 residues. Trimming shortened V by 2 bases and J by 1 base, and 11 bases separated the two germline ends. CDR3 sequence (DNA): TGTGCCAGCAGCTTAAATGGGGTGTCGAACACTGAAGCTTTCTTT. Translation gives CASSLNGVSNTEAFF.

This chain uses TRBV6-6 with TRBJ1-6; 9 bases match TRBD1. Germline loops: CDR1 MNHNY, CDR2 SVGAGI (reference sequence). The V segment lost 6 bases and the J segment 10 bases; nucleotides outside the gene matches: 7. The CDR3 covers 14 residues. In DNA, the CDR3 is TGTGCCAGCAGCCATACAGGGGGCGAATCACCCCTCCACTTT. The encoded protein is CASSHTGGESPLHF.

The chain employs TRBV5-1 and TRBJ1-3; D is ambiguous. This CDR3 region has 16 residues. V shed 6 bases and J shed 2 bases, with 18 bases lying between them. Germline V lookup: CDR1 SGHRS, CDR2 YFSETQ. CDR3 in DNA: TGCGCCAGCACTTTCCTAGGGCTCGAAACTGGAAACACCATATATTTT. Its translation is CASTFLGLETGNTIYF.

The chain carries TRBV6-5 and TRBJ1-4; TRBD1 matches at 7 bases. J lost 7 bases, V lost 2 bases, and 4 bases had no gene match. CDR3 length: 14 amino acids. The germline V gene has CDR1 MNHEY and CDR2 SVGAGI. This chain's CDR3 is CASSYRRDSEKLFF. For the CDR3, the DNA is TGTGCCAGCAGTTACCGGCGGGACAGTGAAAAACTGTTTTTT.

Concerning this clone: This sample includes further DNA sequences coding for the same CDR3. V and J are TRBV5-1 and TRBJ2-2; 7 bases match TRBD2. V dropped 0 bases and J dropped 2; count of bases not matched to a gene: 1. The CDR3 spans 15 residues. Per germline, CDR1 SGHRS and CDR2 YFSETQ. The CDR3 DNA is TGCGCCAGCAGCTTGGGCGGGAGTAACACCGGGGAGCTGTTTTTT. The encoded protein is CASSLGGSNTGELFF.

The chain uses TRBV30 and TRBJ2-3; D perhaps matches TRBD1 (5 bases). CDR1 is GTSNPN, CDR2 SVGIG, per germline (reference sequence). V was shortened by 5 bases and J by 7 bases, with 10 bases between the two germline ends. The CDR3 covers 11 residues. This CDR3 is CAWDRQHTQYF. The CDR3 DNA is TGTGCCTGGGATCGACAGCATACGCAGTATTTT.

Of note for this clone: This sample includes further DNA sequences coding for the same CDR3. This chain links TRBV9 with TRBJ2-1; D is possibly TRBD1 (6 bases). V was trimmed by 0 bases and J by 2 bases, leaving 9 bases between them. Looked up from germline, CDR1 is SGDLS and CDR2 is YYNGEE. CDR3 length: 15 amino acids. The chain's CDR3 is CASSVAGGPYNEQFF. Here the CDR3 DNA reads TGTGCCAGCAGCGTAGCTGGGGGCCCCTACAATGAGCAGTTCTTC. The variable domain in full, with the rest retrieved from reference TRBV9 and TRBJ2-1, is DSGVTQTPKHLITATGQRVTLRCSPRSGDLSVYWYQQSLDQGLQFLIQYYNGEERAKGNILERFSAQQFPDLHSELNLSSLELGDSALYFCASSVAGGPYNEQFFGPGTRLTVL.

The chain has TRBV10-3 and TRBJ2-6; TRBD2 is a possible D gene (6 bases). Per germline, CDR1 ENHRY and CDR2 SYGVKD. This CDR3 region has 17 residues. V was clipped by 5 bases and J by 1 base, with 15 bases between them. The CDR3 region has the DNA TGTGCCATCAGTCCTAGCGATGTAAGATCTGGGGCCAACGTCCTGACTTTC. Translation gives CAISPSDVRSGANVLTF.

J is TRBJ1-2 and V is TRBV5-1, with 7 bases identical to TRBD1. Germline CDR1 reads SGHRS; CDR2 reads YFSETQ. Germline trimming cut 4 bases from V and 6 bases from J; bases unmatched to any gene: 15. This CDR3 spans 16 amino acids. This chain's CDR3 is CASSGPGQPGKDGYTF. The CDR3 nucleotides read TGCGCCAGCAGCGGACCGGGACAGCCGGGAAAAGATGGCTACACCTTC.

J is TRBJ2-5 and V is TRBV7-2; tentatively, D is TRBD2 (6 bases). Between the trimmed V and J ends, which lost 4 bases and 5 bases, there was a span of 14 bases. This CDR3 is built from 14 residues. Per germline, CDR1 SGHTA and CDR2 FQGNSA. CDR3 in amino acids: CASSSWARGETQYF. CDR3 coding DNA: TGTGCCAGCAGCTCTTGGGCCCGGGGGGAGACCCAGTACTTC.

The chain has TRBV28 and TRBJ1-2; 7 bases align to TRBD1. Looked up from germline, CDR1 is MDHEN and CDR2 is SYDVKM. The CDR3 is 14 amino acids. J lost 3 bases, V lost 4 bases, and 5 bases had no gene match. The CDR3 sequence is CASSSGTEYYGYTF. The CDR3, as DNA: TGTGCCAGCAGTTCCGGGACAGAGTACTATGGCTACACCTTC.

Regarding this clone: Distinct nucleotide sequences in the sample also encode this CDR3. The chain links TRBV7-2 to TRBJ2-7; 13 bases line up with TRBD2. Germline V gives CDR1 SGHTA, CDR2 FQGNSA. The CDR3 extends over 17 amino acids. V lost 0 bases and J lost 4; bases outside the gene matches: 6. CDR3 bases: TGTGCCAGCAGCTTAGCCCGGACTAGCGGGAGCGGTTACGAGCAGTACTTC. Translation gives CASSLARTSGSGYEQYF. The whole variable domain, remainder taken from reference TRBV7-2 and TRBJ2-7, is GAGVSQSPSNKVTEKGKDVELRCDPISGHTALYWYRQSLGQGLEFLIYFQGNSAPDKSGLPSDRFSAERTGGSVSTLTIQRTQQEDSAVYLCASSLARTSGSGYEQYFGPGTRLTVT.

The CDR3 loop is CASRSLAGAYNEQFF. The DNA for the CDR3 is TGTGCCAGCAGATCGCTAGCGGGGGCCTACAATGAGCAGTTCTTC. The chain carries TRBV27 and TRBJ2-1, with 10 nucleotides matching TRBD2. Germline assignment: CDR1 MNHEY and CDR2 SMNVEV (reference sequence). After removal of 6 bases from V and 2 bases from J, the junction contained 4 bases not matched to a gene. CDR3 length: 15 residues.

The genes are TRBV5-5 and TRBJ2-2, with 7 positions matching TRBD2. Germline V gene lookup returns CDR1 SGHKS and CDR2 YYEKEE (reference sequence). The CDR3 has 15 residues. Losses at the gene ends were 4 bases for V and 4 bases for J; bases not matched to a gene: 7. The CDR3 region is CASSIRDYVTGELFF. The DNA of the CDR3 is TGTGCCAGCAGCATCCGGGACTACGTCACCGGGGAGCTGTTTTTT.

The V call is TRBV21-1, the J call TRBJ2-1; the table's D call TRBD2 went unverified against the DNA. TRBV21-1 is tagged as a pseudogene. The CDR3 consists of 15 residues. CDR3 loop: CASSPGEGGYNEQFF. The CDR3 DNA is TGTGCCAGCAGCCCAGGGGAGGGAGGATACAATGAGCAGTTCTTC.

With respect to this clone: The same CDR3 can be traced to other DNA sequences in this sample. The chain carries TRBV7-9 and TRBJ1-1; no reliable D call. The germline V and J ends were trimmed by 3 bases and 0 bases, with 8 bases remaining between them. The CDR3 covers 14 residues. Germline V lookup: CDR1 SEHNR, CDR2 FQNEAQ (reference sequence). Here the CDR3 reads CASSLGSMNTEAFF. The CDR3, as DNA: TGTGCCAGCAGCTTGGGCAGCATGAACACTGAAGCTTTCTTT.

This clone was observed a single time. The CDR3 loop reads CASSLGGGAGYNEQFF. The CDR3 DNA sequence: TGTGCCAGCAGCTTAGGAGGGGGGGCTGGGTACAATGAGCAGTTCTTC. The chain employs TRBV7-2 and TRBJ2-1; maybe TRBD2 (7 bases). This CDR3 is built from 16 residues. Per germline, CDR1 SGHTA and CDR2 FQGNSA. V lost 1 base to trimming and J lost 4 bases, with 14 bases between them.

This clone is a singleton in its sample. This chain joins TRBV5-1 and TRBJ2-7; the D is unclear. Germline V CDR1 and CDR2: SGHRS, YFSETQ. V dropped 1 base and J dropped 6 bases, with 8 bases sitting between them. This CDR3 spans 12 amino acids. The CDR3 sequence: CASSLNSAEQYF. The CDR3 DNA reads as TGCGCCAGCAGCTTGAACAGCGCCGAGCAGTACTTC.

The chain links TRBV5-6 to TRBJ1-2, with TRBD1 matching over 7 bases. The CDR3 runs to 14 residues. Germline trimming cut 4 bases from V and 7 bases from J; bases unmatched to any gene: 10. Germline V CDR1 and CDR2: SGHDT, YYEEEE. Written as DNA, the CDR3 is TGTGCCAGCAGCCCGACAGGGTTGAAGGGTGGCTACACCTTC. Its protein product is CASSPTGLKGGYTF.